These 14 T cell receptor beta chains were all obtained from the same sample, sequenced in a study of shared clonotypes between healthy human individuals. Profiling relied on immunoSEQ multiplex PCR, and the TCRdb table lists in-frame clones only, not all of them. The sample contains approximately 1.4 million clones, 98% of which appear only once. Sequencing was done on a sample of naive CD4+ T cells sorted from blood. Subset noted: CD45RA+ positively selected. The receptors originated from a man aged 25 to 45 in good health.

The genes are TRBV5-1 and TRBJ2-5, with D hard to call. From germline, CDR1 is SGHRS and CDR2 YFSETQ. The CDR3 is 15 amino acids. Trimming pared 5 bases from V and 1 base from J, leaving 15 bases between. CDR3 DNA sequence: TGCGCCAGCAGTATACGTAGGTCCCCCCAAGAGACCCAGTACTTC. It codes for CASSIRRSPQETQYF.

The genes are TRBV20-1 and TRBJ2-1; D is unresolved. The V and J ends lost 8 bases and 5 bases respectively, with 10 bases between them. Germline V gives CDR1 DFQATT, CDR2 SNEGSKA (reference sequence). The CDR3 has 11 residues. The CDR3 loop reads CSSRRHNEQFF. In DNA, the CDR3 is TGCAGTTCCCGGCGCCACAATGAGCAGTTCTTC.

V is TRBV5-1 and J is TRBJ2-2; 8 nucleotides agree with TRBD2. Germline V gene sequence: CDR1 SGHRS, CDR2 YFSETQ. CDR3 length equals 17 residues. J lost 5 bases, V lost 4 bases, and 13 bases had no gene match. The CDR3 loop is CASSPPGDSGITGELFF. CDR3 DNA: TGCGCCAGCAGCCCCCCCGGTGATAGCGGGATTACCGGGGAGCTGTTTTTT.

The chain couples TRBV2 to TRBJ2-1, with unresolved D. Looked up from germline, CDR1 is SNHLY and CDR2 is FYNNEI. V shed 7 bases and J shed 4 bases, with 5 bases lying between them. The CDR3 sequence is 11 residues long. The CDR3 region is CASMVYNEQFF. The CDR3 DNA reads TGTGCCAGCATGGTGTACAATGAGCAGTTCTTC.

In the case of this clone: Other DNA sequences from this sample encode an identical CDR3 as well. The V gene is TRBV5-1, the J gene TRBJ2-3; possibly TRBD2 for D (6 bases). Germline assignment: CDR1 SGHRS and CDR2 YFSETQ. Trimming took 1 base from V and 4 from J, leaving 10 bases between them. The CDR3 extends over 14 amino acids. Here the CDR3 reads CASSLTGGSDTQYF. CDR3 nucleotides: TGCGCCAGCAGCTTGACCGGAGGGTCAGATACGCAGTATTTT.

The rearrangement uses TRBV6-5 and TRBJ1-2; weak D call: TRBD1 (6 bases). The CDR3 is 14 residues long. Germline V gives CDR1 MNHEY, CDR2 SVGAGI. Trimming took 5 bases from V and 5 from J, leaving 15 bases between them. This CDR3 is CASSSRGDLYGYTF. DNA for the CDR3: TGTGCCAGCAGTAGCAGGGGTGATCTATATGGCTACACCTTC.

V is TRBV10-1 and J is TRBJ2-7; D remains ambiguous. Germline-derived CDR1 and CDR2 are WNHNN and SYGVQD (reference sequence). This CDR3 comprises 16 residues. V gave up 8 bases and J gave up 3 bases, with 23 bases separating them. For the CDR3, the DNA is TGCGCCAGCTCGAGGCAGACCATCCCGTTTGGCTACGAGCAGTACTTC. Encoded protein: CASSRQTIPFGYEQYF.

This clone appeared once. This CDR3 is also generated by other DNA sequences in the sample. The chain joins TRBV9 to TRBJ2-3, with D uncertain. Germline V gene lookup returns CDR1 SGDLS and CDR2 YYNGEE. This CDR3 spans 13 amino acids. The V gene lost 0 bases and the J gene lost 3 bases, with 5 bases spanning the gap. The CDR3 sequence is CASSVVLTDTQYF. The CDR3 nucleotides are TGTGCCAGCAGCGTAGTGCTTACAGATACGCAGTATTTT.

The genes are TRBV5-8 and TRBJ2-7, with 11 bases aligning to TRBD2. J was trimmed by 4 bases and V by 1 base; bases with no gene match: 7. Germline V gene data show CDR1 as SGHTS and CDR2 as YDEGEE. The CDR3 is 16 amino acids. The CDR3 nucleotides read TGTGCCAGCAGCTTGCAAACGACTAGCGGGGCATACGAGCAGTACTTC. Translated, it gives CASSLQTTSGAYEQYF.

This chain links TRBV29-1 with TRBJ2-5, with D uncertain. The germline gives CDR1 SQVTM, CDR2 ANQGSEA. CDR3 length: 13 residues. Trimming left V 7 bases short and J 1 base short, with 13 bases between. In nucleotides, the CDR3 is TGCAGCGGCATGCGGAATCTCCAAGAGACCCAGTACTTC. Translating it yields CSGMRNLQETQYF.

This clone was seen only a few times. The chain combines TRBV7-6 with TRBJ2-1; no clear D. The CDR3 totals 12 residues. Trimming removed 5 bases at V and 2 bases at J, with 4 bases between. Germline CDR1 is SGHVS and CDR2 is FNYEAQ. The CDR3 bases are TGTGCCAGCAGCCTTCCCTACAATGAGCAGTTCTTC. Amino acids: CASSLPYNEQFF.

In DNA, the CDR3 is TGTGCCAGCATCGGACTCAGGGGGGAGACCCAGTACTTC. Encoded protein: CASIGLRGETQYF. This sequence joins TRBV27 and TRBJ2-5; 7 nucleotides align to TRBD1. From germline, CDR1 is MNHEY and CDR2 SMNVEV (reference sequence). This CDR3 has 13 residues. V was clipped by 7 bases and J by 5 bases; unmatched bases: 7.

CDR3 protein: CASSRDINSNQPQHF. In nucleotides, the CDR3 is TGTGCCAGCAGCCGGGACATTAATAGCAATCAGCCCCAGCATTTT. The rearrangement joins TRBV11-2 to TRBJ1-5, with D tentatively TRBD1 (6 bases). V lost 5 bases, J lost 0 bases, and 11 bases lay in between. The CDR3 totals 15 residues. Germline V CDR1 and CDR2: SGHAT, FQNNGV.

The chain combines TRBV11-2 with TRBJ2-1; the D gene is possibly TRBD2 (6 bases). In germline, CDR1 is SGHAT, CDR2 FQNNGV. V was clipped by 2 bases and J by 6 bases, with 14 bases between them. The CDR3 contains 15 residues. Here the CDR3 reads CASSLKGISGNEQFF. The DNA of the CDR3 is TGTGCCAGCAGCTTAAAAGGGATTAGCGGCAATGAGCAGTTCTTC.